This T cell receptor (beta chain) stems from a study of OX40 agonist ivuxolimab in advanced cancers. V dropped 0 bases and J dropped 6 bases, with 8 bases sitting between them. There are 13 residues in the CDR3. The germline CDR1 and CDR2 sequences are MNHEY and SMNVEV (reference sequence). Sequencing used immunoSEQ multiplex PCR; TCRdb keeps in-frame clones, though not all of them. The sample contains tens of thousands of clones, 75% to 85% of which appear only once. The specimen comprised CD4+ or CD8+ T cells sorted from blood, sampled in a trial of the OX40 agonist ivuxolimab. This chain joins TRBV27 and TRBJ2-5, with D perhaps TRBD2 (7 bases). The TCR originated in an adult with an advanced solid tumor such as melanoma, head and neck, liver or kidney cancer. This chain's CDR3 is CASSLSRGQTQYF. CDR3 nucleotide sequence: TGTGCCAGCAGTTTATCGCGGGGGCAGACCCAGTACTTC.